This T cell receptor (beta chain) was recorded in a study of CD8+ T cells in alopecia areata (dated by TCRdb to the late 2010s). With respect to the entire study: Treated patients were enrolled in an open-label pilot trial of oral tofacitinib, 5 to 10 mg twice daily, for moderate-to-severe alopecia areata. Patients stayed on tofacitinib for 6 to 18 months and then had 6 months of follow-up off drug so that delayed response and recurrence could be assessed. Disease severity in treated patients was measured with the SALT score, which quantifies the percentage of affected scalp surface area. The study used high-throughput TCRbeta sequencing to examine T cell clonal expansion in alopecia areata, in both the C3H/HeJ mouse model and human patients. On the human side, TCRbeta sequencing was run on scalp tissue and on sorted CD4+ and CD8+ peripheral blood T cells from healthy controls and from alopecia areata patients with either patchy or totalis/universalis disease. Biopsies were taken from tofacitinib-treated patients at baseline and again at 4 and 24 weeks into treatment, and several of those patients also had a later scalp biopsy. Clonality in the scalp was compared among normal scalp (n=4), patchy alopecia areata scalp (n=8), and alopecia totalis/universalis scalp (n=8). RNA came from the PAXgene miRNA kit for fixed scalp, the miRNeasy kit for PBMCs, and the RNeasy kit for mouse skin. TCRbeta CDR3 regions were amplified by immunoSEQ multiplex PCR using 35 Vbeta forward and 13 Jbeta reverse primers.

On the study overall, not on this receptor specifically: The treated cohort was small, with a single nonresponder, so links between baseline CD8+ expansion and response need larger studies. With tofacitinib, both scalp clonality and the number of expanded CD8+ clones among the top 100 scalp clones went down significantly. Many expanded lesional clones persisted in scalp and blood during tofacitinib treatment, which may partly explain relapse after stopping treatment. Compared with normal scalp, lesional scalp, particularly in alopecia totalis/universalis, had higher clonality and more expanded CD8+ clones, which suggests antigenic drive. Shared TCR sequences between patients were less evident than in mice, which may be partly attributable to HLA diversity in the patient population. Unlike mouse skin, where gammadelta T cells dominate, normal human skin contains resident alphabeta T cells that get sequenced too, which complicates analysis of the scalp TCR repertoire.

Turning to this clone: Its binding antigen is unknown. Per-base quality was not reported, and no clone a single base away is much larger than it.

Measured from the cysteine to the phenylalanine, the CDR3 is 15 residues long. Left in the record is the CDR3 DNA by itself, 45 bases read in frame from the first base. Trimming costs V 2 bases and J 4 bases, and their ends lie 14 bases apart. The germline V gene (reference sequence) sets CDR1 to MNHEY and CDR2 to SMNVEV. Receptors were amplified or captured by the immunoSEQ multiplex PCR assay. To provide template for TCR sequencing, every sample had RNA extracted and reverse transcribed into cDNA. First-strand cDNA was synthesized using SuperScript III with a 2:1 mix of oligo-dT and random hexamers. A synthetic immune receptor repertoire was used to measure amplification bias, and any remaining bias was corrected computationally. Per the authors' processing: Raw reads were preprocessed to remove errors, and CDR3 was defined according to IMGT conventions as the region from the conserved cysteine to phenylalanine. Clonality was computed by normalizing Shannon entropy by log2 of the number of productive unique TCRs and subtracting the result from 1. Whether each scalp clone was CD4 or CD8 was inferred by checking scalp TCRbeta sequences against the CD4 and CD8 repertoires from sorted blood. In its TCRdb copy, this immuneACCESS table keeps in-frame sequences only and misses some clones. Where compared with another copy, unresolved V genes explain less than half of these, and the others have no known cause. From that table come the V and J calls and clone size; the DNA was used to work out D and trimming. Present in this sample are about 210,000 clones, about 58% of which were seen just once. The ten biggest clones cover about 1.4% of the sample.

The intended sense of this specimen's time point label: around 29 days on oral tofacitinib. Sample treatment or condition, as interpreted from the label and publication: oral pan-JAK inhibitor, 5-10 mg twice daily. Lesional scalp punch biopsies and peripheral blood were collected from alopecia areata patients. PBMCs were isolated by density centrifugation and stained for CD3, CD4 and CD8, and CD4+ and CD8+ T cells were sorted on a FACSAria. This specimen was CD4+ T cells sorted from blood, taken at week 4, from a patient treated with tofacitinib. The receptor's source is a human donor with alopecia areata. This receptor chain uses TRBV27 and TRBJ2-5; TRBD2 is possibly the D segment (6 matching bases). The nucleotides read TGTGCCAGCAGTTTAAGTTGGCTGGGAGGAGAGACCCAGTACTTC. This translates into CASSLSWLGGETQYF.